Below are 31 T cell receptor beta chains sequenced from a single sample in a study of metastatic and nonmetastatic thyroid tumors. TCRdb re-called the PCR reads through MiXCR. This table has around 23,000 clones, about 30% appearing once. Thyroid surgery took place with no prior treatment in any patient. The sample consisted of tumor tissue. These TCRs come from a male donor with papillary thyroid cancer or a benign thyroid nodule (not recorded which). Some clones in this sample may be carry-over from other donors' samples.

This clone is termed medium-sized (0.01 to 0.1%). The chain combines TRBV19 with TRBJ2-2, with D perhaps given as TRBD1 or TRBD2 (5 bases each). Trimming removed 3 bases from V and 3 bases from J, with 8 bases in between. The CDR3 length is 14 residues. Germline V lookup: CDR1 LNHDA, CDR2 SQIVND (reference sequence). DNA of the CDR3: TGTGCCAGTAGTATGGTGGGACACACCGGGGAGCTGTTTTTT. Protein sequence: CASSMVGHTGELFF.

At least ten counts were recorded for this clone. J is TRBJ2-5 and V is TRBV20-1; no clear D gene. Germline V gene lookup returns CDR1 DFQATT and CDR2 SNEGSKA (reference sequence). This CDR3 has 14 amino acids. The V end lost 2 bases, the J end lost 7 bases, and 17 bases lay between the germline ends. The CDR3 DNA is TGCAGTGCTAGAATCTCCCCGGGCGGTGGGACCCAGTACTTC. Its protein product is CSARISPGGGTQYF.

This rearrangement joins TRBV11-2 to TRBJ1-2, with a possible D match to TRBD1 (6 bases). From germline, CDR1 is SGHAT and CDR2 FQNNGV. Trimming left V 0 bases short and J 7 bases short, with 30 bases between. This CDR3 region has 20 residues. The CDR3 nucleotides read TGTGCCAGCAGCTTAGAGCAGGGGTTCGGCTATTTCCGTCGGGCTGTTGGCTACACCTTC. This codes for CASSLEQGFGYFRRAVGYTF.

This clone was seen more than once but under ten times. The chain carries TRBV28 and TRBJ2-3; D gene ambiguous. V gave up 6 bases and J gave up 4 bases, with 14 bases separating them. The V gene's germline CDR1 is MDHEN and CDR2 SYDVKM. This CDR3 has 14 residues. The CDR3 DNA reads as TGTGCCAGCAGATCCCCAGTTTATTCAGATACGCAGTATTTT. It yields the protein CASRSPVYSDTQYF.

The chain is built from TRBV27 and TRBJ2-7; 7 nucleotides line up with TRBD1. The CDR3 is 12 residues long. Germline V gives CDR1 MNHEY, CDR2 SMNVEV (reference sequence). The CDR3 DNA is TGTGACAGACGAGGGGGCATCCACGAGCAGTACTTC. This gives the protein CDRRGGIHEQYF.

The chain is built from TRBV20-1 and TRBJ2-3, with 8 bases aligning to TRBD1. Germline V gives CDR1 DFQATT, CDR2 SNEGSKA (reference sequence). V gave up 0 bases and J gave up 4 bases; unmatched junction bases: 9. This CDR3 spans 16 amino acids. CDR3 sequence (DNA): TGCAGTGCTAGAGATCCAGGGGGCAGGGTCGCAGATACGCAGTATTTT. Amino acid sequence: CSARDPGGRVADTQYF.

The CDR3 bases are TGCAGTGCTAGTTCGCTATCTGGCAATCAGCCCCAGCATTTT. Amino acids: CSASSLSGNQPQHF. J is TRBJ1-5 and V is TRBV20-1; D uncertain. The CDR3 is made up of 14 amino acids. V lost 3 bases and J lost 2, with 11 bases in between. Per the germline V gene, CDR1 is DFQATT and CDR2 is SNEGSKA (reference sequence).

In this sample, this clone turned up a few times. This chain connects TRBV28 to TRBJ2-1, with TRBD1 identical over 8 bases. The CDR3 length is 17 residues. The germline CDR1 and CDR2 sequences are MDHEN and SYDVKM. Germline trimming cut 5 bases from V and 4 bases from J; bases unmatched to any gene: 13. The chain's CDR3 is CASSLTLTGVGYNEQFF. CDR3 sequence (DNA): TGTGCCAGCAGTCTCACCTTGACAGGGGTTGGGTACAATGAGCAGTTCTTC.

By proportion, this clone is medium-sized. V gene TRBV28 combines with J gene TRBJ2-7; D is uncertain. From germline, CDR1 is MDHEN and CDR2 SYDVKM. V was pared by 3 bases and J by 2 bases, with 11 bases between. The CDR3 is 14 residues long. Here the CDR3 reads CASSLSGEAYEQYF. The CDR3 region has the DNA TGTGCCAGCAGTTTGTCTGGAGAGGCCTACGAGCAGTACTTC.

This chain connects TRBV30 to TRBJ2-2; weak D call: TRBD2 (5 bases). V was cut by 0 bases and J by 6 bases, with 8 bases left in between. This CDR3 contains 13 residues. CDR1 and CDR2 (germline): GTSNPN, SVGIG (reference sequence). CDR3 nucleotide sequence: TGTGCCTGGAGTGTACGGGATGCCGGGGAGCTGTTTTTT. It codes for CAWSVRDAGELFF.

V and J are TRBV6-9 and TRBJ2-1; TRBD2 matches 9 bases. The V and J ends lost 2 bases and 8 bases, in that order; junction bases with no gene match: 10. The CDR3 length is 16 residues. Germline CDR1 reads MNHGY; CDR2 reads SVAAGI. The CDR3 loop reads CASSYPREGYGDEQFF. DNA for the CDR3: TGTGCCAGCAGTTATCCGCGGGAGGGGTATGGGGATGAGCAGTTCTTC.

This chain connects TRBV24-1 to TRBJ1-2, with D possibly being TRBD1 (5 bases). Germline CDR1 and CDR2: KGHDR and SFDVKD. There are 13 residues in the CDR3. Trimming removed 7 bases from V and 2 bases from J, with 10 bases in between. The CDR3 spells CATSSAGNYGYTF. In DNA, the CDR3 is TGTGCCACCAGCTCGGCAGGGAACTATGGCTACACCTTC.

This sequence joins TRBV4-1 and TRBJ1-4, with a tentative D call TRBD1 (6 bases). This CDR3 has 16 residues. Per germline, CDR1 MGHRA and CDR2 YSYEKL. With 3 bases removed from V and 8 bases from J, the gap between germline ends came to 19 bases. The CDR3 reads CASSHITGRGEEKLFF. The CDR3 nucleotides read TGCGCCAGCAGCCATATCACCGGCAGGGGCGAGGAAAAACTGTTTTTT.

CDR3 in amino acids: CASTQSGSWEETQYF. Here the CDR3 DNA reads TGTGCCAGCACCCAGTCGGGGTCTTGGGAAGAGACCCAGTACTTC. V and J are TRBV5-6 and TRBJ2-5, with D possibly matching TRBD2 (5 bases). Trimming shortened V by 6 bases and J by 3 bases, and 18 bases separated the two germline ends. There are 15 residues in the CDR3. Germline V gene data show CDR1 as SGHDT and CDR2 as YYEEEE.

Relative to its sample, this clone is medium-sized (0.01 to 0.1%). The chain combines TRBV3-1 with TRBJ2-7; the match to TRBD2 covers 12 bases. CDR3 length: 18 residues. V shed 4 bases and J 1 base; nucleotides not matched to a gene: 11. From germline, CDR1 is LGHDT and CDR2 YNNKEL (reference sequence). DNA of the CDR3: TGTGCCAGCAGCCCATTTTCTAGCGGGAGGGCCTTTTCCTACGAGCAGTACTTC. Translation gives CASSPFSSGRAFSYEQYF.

V usage is TRBV20-1 and J usage is TRBJ2-1; D might be TRBD1 or TRBD2, each matching 5 bases. Germline V gives CDR1 DFQATT, CDR2 SNEGSKA (reference sequence). V lost 5 bases and J lost 7, with 21 bases in between. The CDR3 spans 15 residues. The CDR3 DNA reads TGCAGTGCTGACGGGTCCGGGACCGAAGCAAATGAGCAGTTCTTC. Protein product: CSADGSGTEANEQFF.

The chain links TRBV7-9 to TRBJ2-7, with D possibly matching TRBD2 (6 bases). Trimming took 5 bases from V and 2 from J, leaving 16 bases between them. The CDR3 length is 15 residues. Germline values: CDR1 SEHNR, CDR2 FQNEAQ (reference sequence). CDR3 bases: TGTGCCAGCAGCCCCCGGAGCGGAGGGACCTACGAGCAGTACTTC. This encodes CASSPRSGGTYEQYF.

Comment on this clone: One end of the junction is discordant with germline, which a read error may explain. The chain recombines TRBV7-7 with TRBJ2-1, with D perhaps TRBD1 (6 bases). CDR1 and CDR2 from the germline V gene are SSHAT and FNYEAQ (reference sequence). The CDR3 contains 13 residues. CDR3 nucleotide sequence: TGTGCTAGCACGCAGGGGCCGGACAATGAGCAGTTCTTC. It codes for CASTQGPDNEQFF. The whole variable domain, remainder taken from reference TRBV7-7 and TRBJ2-1, is GAGVSQSPRYKVTKRGQDVTLRCDPISSHATLYWYQQALGQGPEFLTYFNYEAQPDKSGLPSDRFSAERPEGSISTLTIQRTEQRDSAMYRCASTQGPDNEQFFGPGTRLTVL.

The sample holds a few counts of this clone. The J gene is TRBJ2-3, the V gene TRBV24-1; D call uncertain. V was trimmed by 5 bases and J by 6 bases, leaving 5 bases between them. Germline V lookup: CDR1 KGHDR, CDR2 SFDVKD. This CDR3 contains 11 residues. The CDR3 protein is CATSVEDTQYF. The CDR3 coding sequence is TGTGCCACCAGTGTGGAGGATACGCAGTATTTT.

This clone was seen many times. This chain uses TRBV2 with TRBJ2-3; D is undetermined. The CDR3 runs 13 residues. V was pared by 4 bases and J by 1 base, with 6 bases between. Germline V lookup: CDR1 SNHLY, CDR2 FYNNEI. Written as DNA, the CDR3 is TGTGCCAGCAGTGCGGTAGGCACAGATACGCAGTATTTT. As protein: CASSAVGTDTQYF.

This clone was counted ten times or more. The J gene is TRBJ2-7, the V gene TRBV9; TRBD1 agrees at 8 bases. This CDR3 has 15 amino acids. The V and J ends lost 2 bases and 5 bases, in that order; junction bases with no gene match: 9. Germline V CDR1 and CDR2: SGDLS, YYNGEE. Here the CDR3 reads CASSVDTGGLNEQYF. In DNA, the CDR3 is TGTGCCAGCAGCGTGGACACAGGGGGGTTAAACGAGCAGTACTTC.

The genes are TRBV30 and TRBJ2-4; tentatively, D is TRBD1 (6 bases). The V end lost 3 bases, the J end lost 0 bases, and 12 bases lay between the germline ends. The germline V gene has CDR1 GTSNPN and CDR2 SVGIG (reference sequence). CDR3 length: 15 residues. The chain's CDR3 is CAWSEPQGAKNIQYF. CDR3 nucleotide sequence: TGTGCCTGGAGCGAACCACAGGGAGCCAAAAACATTCAGTACTTC.

This clone came up a few times. The chain is built from TRBV12-3 or TRBV12-4 and TRBJ1-2, with a tentative D call TRBD1 (5 bases). There are 12 residues in the CDR3. V was cut by 8 bases and J by 4 bases, with 11 bases left in between. The CDR3 DNA reads TGTGCCAGCGCGGGGGATGGCTATGGCTACACCTTC. Its translation is CASAGDGYGYTF.

There are many counts of this clone. V and J are TRBV24-1 and TRBJ1-1; a weak D match, TRBD1 (5 bases). Trimming pared 9 bases from V and 0 bases from J, leaving 7 bases between. The germline CDR1 and CDR2 sequences are KGHDR and SFDVKD. CDR3 length: 12 residues. This CDR3 reads CATRGLNTEAFF. For the CDR3, the DNA is TGTGCCACCCGGGGCCTGAACACTGAAGCTTTCTTT.

At least ten counts were recorded for this clone. Within the sample, other DNA sequences also encode this same CDR3. The chain is built from TRBV2 and TRBJ1-5; the match to TRBD1 covers 8 bases. CDR3 length equals 15 residues. With 7 bases clipped from V and 2 bases from J, the junction kept 7 bases outside the gene matches. Looked up from germline, CDR1 is SNHLY and CDR2 is FYNNEI. Here the CDR3 reads CASKLGQGGNQPQHF. In DNA form, the CDR3 reads TGTGCCAGCAAGTTAGGACAGGGAGGCAATCAGCCCCAGCATTTT.

The rearrangement joins TRBV6-1 to TRBJ1-6; TRBD1 might be the D (6 bases). Germline V gene sequence: CDR1 MNHNS, CDR2 SASEGT. This CDR3 contains 17 residues. Trimming left V 4 bases short and J 0 bases short, with 13 bases between. CDR3 bases: TGTGCCAGCAGTGCCAACAGGGTTAGCTCCTATAATTCACCCCTCCACTTT. It codes for CASSANRVSSYNSPLHF.

V gene TRBV5-1 combines with J gene TRBJ1-4; 10 bases fit TRBD1. CDR1 and CDR2 from the germline V gene are SGHRS and YFSETQ. The CDR3 consists of 18 residues. Germline trimming cut 4 bases from V and 6 bases from J; bases unmatched to any gene: 15. CDR3 sequence: CASSGTGTGDVGDEKLFF. In DNA form, the CDR3 reads TGCGCCAGCAGCGGCACCGGGACAGGGGATGTTGGTGATGAAAAACTGTTTTTT.

This clone is labeled as medium-sized. The chain joins TRBV19 to TRBJ2-1; 7 bases map to TRBD2. Germline V gene sequence: CDR1 LNHDA, CDR2 SQIVND (reference sequence). Trimming took 3 bases from V and 7 from J; bases not matched to a gene: 3. This CDR3 region has 13 residues. The CDR3: CASSIGEGNEQFF. In DNA, the CDR3 is TGTGCCAGTAGTATTGGGGAGGGGAATGAGCAGTTCTTC.

In its sample, this clone ranks as medium-sized. Other DNA sequences in this sample translate to the same CDR3. J is TRBJ1-2 and V is TRBV24-1; D unclear. There are 11 residues in the CDR3. Germline loops: CDR1 KGHDR, CDR2 SFDVKD. Trimming left V 3 bases short and J 3 bases short, with 1 base between. CDR3 sequence: CATSDDYGYTF. CDR3 DNA: TGTGCCACCAGTGATGACTATGGCTACACCTTC.

The rearrangement links TRBV20-1 to TRBJ2-3; D is perhaps TRBD2 (6 bases). There are 13 residues in the CDR3. Per the germline V gene, CDR1 is DFQATT and CDR2 is SNEGSKA (reference sequence). V was cut by 0 bases and J by 8 bases, with 12 bases left in between. The CDR3 nucleotides read TGCAGTGCTAGAGATCCCAGGCGGGGTACGCAGTATTTT. The encoded protein is CSARDPRRGTQYF.

Worth noting for this clone: Relative to the germline gene, one junction end is altered; a read error may explain this. V is TRBV5-1 and J is TRBJ1-2; D is possibly TRBD1 (5 bases). Per the germline V gene, CDR1 is SGHRS and CDR2 is YFSETQ. This CDR3 comprises 14 residues. Written as DNA, the CDR3 is TGCGCCGGCAGCCTGGGTTCGGGGACGAATGGCTACACCTTC. It yields the protein CAGSLGSGTNGYTF.